This T cell receptor beta chain is drawn from a study of technical replicates of blood from a few donors. Assay used: immunoSEQ multiplex PCR; TCRdb lists only in-frame clones, some missing. Of 55,000 to 75,000 clones listed, around 87% were seen once; the top ten hold about 5%. The ends lost 6 bases at V and 3 bases at J; junction bases unmatched: 5. The CDR3 loop spans 13 amino acids. Germline CDR1 reads SGHDT; CDR2 reads YYEEEE. Input material: PBMCs. The genes are TRBV5-6 and TRBJ1-1; TRBD1 matches at 7 bases. The origin of this receptor is a human donor in good health. Some clones in this sample may be carry-over from other donors' samples. CDR3 in amino acids: CASNPTGDTEAFF. Written as DNA, the CDR3 is TGTGCCAGCAACCCAACAGGGGACACTGAAGCTTTCTTT.